Described below is a single T cell receptor beta chain sequence and its context. These data originate in a study of molecular identifiers for immune sequencing clone quantification. Construction of naive CD8 libraries employed roughly 20,000 to 1,000,000 sorted cells together with 10%, 30% or 50% RNA. The CDR3 runs 12 residues. Trimming pared 4 bases from V and 6 bases from J, leaving 12 bases between. In germline, CDR1 is SQVTM, CDR2 ANQGSEA. Bulk libraries came from a prior protocol with listed TCR primers. MiXCR was run by TCRdb on the PCR reads, yielding one entry per CDR3 protein. The table records about half a million distinct CDR3 sequences, about a fifth of them present only once.

This clonotype originated in a human donor in good health. Some libraries in this study had Jurkat cell RNA spiked in. This sequence joins TRBV29-1 and TRBJ1-1; D is unclear. Source material: naive CD8+ T cells from blood, with Jurkat cell RNA spiked in. Subset specified: FACS-sorted CD8+CD4-CCR7+CD45RA+ naive T cells. The CDR3 DNA reads TGCAGCGTTGGGGCAGGCACCCCTGAAGCTTTCTTT. It specifies CSVGAGTPEAFF.